The rows below give T cell receptor beta chains drawn from one sample of a study of blood T cells in healthy people across ages. Each CDR3 protein is one row after TCRdb ran MiXCR on the 5' RACE reads. This sample has nearly 800,000 distinct CDR3 sequences, with more than 55% found just once. Sequencing was done on a sample of blood. The receptors were gathered from a middle-aged man in good health. CDR3s include the opening cysteine and the closing phenylalanine or tryptophan. The size of a clone is reported for some rows only, either as once, few or many, or as a class for expanded clones.

clone size: -; V gene: TRBV6-2/TRBV6-3; CDR3 length: 17; CDR3 protein: CASSWGVAGRRTYEQYF
clone size: once; V gene: TRBV6-6; CDR3 length: 16; CDR3 protein: CASSYSDGTAQETQYF
clone size: few; V gene: TRBV14; CDR3 length: 12; CDR3 protein: CASSPGQVGYTF
clone size: few; V gene: TRBV29-1; CDR3 length: 15; CDR3 protein: CSARDSPTYTGELFF
clone size: -; V gene: TRBV7-9; CDR3 length: 17; CDR3 protein: CASSYIGSGGIQETQYF
clone size: -; V gene: TRBV3-1; CDR3 length: 13; CDR3 protein: CASSQASGETQYF
clone size: -; V gene: TRBV11-2; CDR3 length: 15; CDR3 protein: CASSPSPQGQGEQFF
clone size: few; V gene: TRBV6-2/TRBV6-3; CDR3 length: 16; CDR3 protein: CASSPERLAGDYEQYF
clone size: -; V gene: TRBV5-5; CDR3 length: 14; CDR3 protein: CASSFDSWDYGYTF
clone size: -; V gene: TRBV7-2; CDR3 length: 17; CDR3 protein: CASSHTSGRAGTDTQYF
clone size: -; V gene: TRBV29-1; CDR3 length: 13; CDR3 protein: CSVGWAVMETQYF
clone size: once; V gene: TRBV6-6; CDR3 length: 15; CDR3 protein: CASRNRDRSSYEQYF
clone size: many; V gene: TRBV12-3/TRBV12-4; CDR3 length: 13; CDR3 protein: CASSLARNQPQHF
clone size: -; V gene: TRBV28; CDR3 length: 15; CDR3 protein: CASRGQAFGDDEQYF
clone size: few; V gene: TRBV28; CDR3 length: 15; CDR3 protein: CASSLSQGGQETQYF
clone size: few; V gene: TRBV4-3; CDR3 length: 14; CDR3 protein: CASSQDRGVRGYTF
clone size: few; V gene: TRBV6-5; CDR3 length: 16; CDR3 protein: CASSYIVRGSSYEQYF
clone size: -; V gene: TRBV12-3/TRBV12-4; CDR3 length: 15; CDR3 protein: CASSSGADRTDTQYF
clone size: -; V gene: TRBV6-1; CDR3 length: 18; CDR3 protein: CASSPEPGLATSTDTQYF
clone size: -; V gene: TRBV7-2; CDR3 length: 13; CDR3 protein: CASSLARSDTQYF
clone size: -; V gene: TRBV20-1; CDR3 length: 13; CDR3 protein: CSARQQGGQPQHF
clone size: -; V gene: TRBV3-1; CDR3 length: 15; CDR3 protein: CASSPGGVRTDTQYF
clone size: few; V gene: TRBV7-2; CDR3 length: 16; CDR3 protein: CASSSRQGKASSPLHF
clone size: once; V gene: TRBV28; CDR3 length: 19; CDR3 protein: CASSLRLGLAGATYNEQFF
clone size: -; V gene: TRBV4-1; CDR3 length: 16; CDR3 protein: CASSQQSATSTDTQYF
clone size: few; V gene: TRBV28; CDR3 length: 16; CDR3 protein: CASSSSGRVYTGELFF
clone size: once; V gene: TRBV20-1; CDR3 length: 14; CDR3 protein: CSAREGQGVNGYTF
clone size: few; V gene: TRBV20-1; CDR3 length: 13; CDR3 protein: CSASGQGPYEQYF
clone size: -; V gene: TRBV9; CDR3 length: 17; CDR3 protein: CASSVGGGSPSYNEQFF
clone size: -; V gene: TRBV7-2; CDR3 length: 13; CDR3 protein: CASSRQTNTEAFF
clone size: few; V gene: TRBV6-1; CDR3 length: 13; CDR3 protein: CASDYNTQETQYF
clone size: -; V gene: TRBV7-9; CDR3 length: 16; CDR3 protein: CASSPSKTTGYSPLHF
clone size: few; V gene: TRBV3-1; CDR3 length: 17; CDR3 protein: CASSQDRVSTASYEQYF
clone size: -; V gene: TRBV7-3; CDR3 length: 15; CDR3 protein: CASSPQLISYNEQFF
clone size: -; V gene: TRBV11-1; CDR3 length: 21; CDR3 protein: CASSHPKTSGGRTGTYNEQFF
clone size: -; V gene: TRBV11-2; CDR3 length: 16; CDR3 protein: CASSLVRGAAIDTQYF
clone size: -; V gene: TRBV20-1; CDR3 length: 17; CDR3 protein: CSAQPWPASTGQETQYF
clone size: -; V gene: TRBV6-6; CDR3 length: 13; CDR3 protein: CARPTDINEKLFF
clone size: -; V gene: TRBV15; CDR3 length: 12; CDR3 protein: CATSTNGGGYTF
clone size: -; V gene: TRBV12-3/TRBV12-4; CDR3 length: 16; CDR3 protein: CASSPGWDRGAPQAFF
clone size: -; V gene: TRBV6-1; CDR3 length: 14; CDR3 protein: CASRGPRANYGYTF
clone size: -; V gene: TRBV12-3/TRBV12-4; CDR3 length: 14; CDR3 protein: CASSPPDASYEQYF
clone size: -; V gene: TRBV7-9; CDR3 length: 15; CDR3 protein: CASRSGTVSTDTQYF
clone size: -; V gene: TRBV18; CDR3 length: 16; CDR3 protein: CASSPTGGALYNEQFF
clone size: few; V gene: TRBV15; CDR3 length: 12; CDR3 protein: CATSRVGYEQYF
clone size: few; V gene: TRBV11-2; CDR3 length: 17; CDR3 protein: CASSLGDWELAKNIQYF
clone size: -; V gene: TRBV12-3/TRBV12-4; CDR3 length: 14; CDR3 protein: CASSLGHRANEQFF
clone size: -; V gene: TRBV2; CDR3 length: 15; CDR3 protein: CASSEEGSRNTEAFF
clone size: -; V gene: TRBV14; CDR3 length: 15; CDR3 protein: CASSQVRTENTKAFF
clone size: few; V gene: TRBV28; CDR3 length: 13; CDR3 protein: CASGVAGDYEQYF
clone size: few; V gene: TRBV10-3; CDR3 length: 14; CDR3 protein: CATEGTGANYEQYF
clone size: -; V gene: TRBV11-3; CDR3 length: 13; CDR3 protein: CASSSGGINEQFF
clone size: -; V gene: TRBV6-1; CDR3 length: 16; CDR3 protein: CASTPMSAGLVETQYF
clone size: -; V gene: TRBV6-5; CDR3 length: 20; CDR3 protein: CASSYSKFYADLIANYGYTF